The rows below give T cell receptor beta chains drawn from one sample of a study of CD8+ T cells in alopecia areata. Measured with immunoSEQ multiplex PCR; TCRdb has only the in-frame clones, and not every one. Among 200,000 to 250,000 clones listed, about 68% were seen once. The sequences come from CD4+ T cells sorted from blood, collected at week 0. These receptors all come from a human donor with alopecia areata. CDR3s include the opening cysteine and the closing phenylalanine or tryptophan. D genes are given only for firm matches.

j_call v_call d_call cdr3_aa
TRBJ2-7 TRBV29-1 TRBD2 CSVEEEWASGGARSYEQYF
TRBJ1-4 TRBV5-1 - CASSLERQNEKLFF
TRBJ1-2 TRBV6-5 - CASSSPGWNGYTF
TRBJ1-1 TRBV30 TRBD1 CAWSEGTVMNTEAFF
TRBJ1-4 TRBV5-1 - CASSLLQGSEKLFF
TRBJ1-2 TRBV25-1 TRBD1 CASSEPGQGANYGYTF
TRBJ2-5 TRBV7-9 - CASRGPQYQETQYF
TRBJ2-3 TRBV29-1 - CSVGPSDTQYF
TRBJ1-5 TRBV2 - CASSGTPSNQPQHF
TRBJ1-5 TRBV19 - CASSTNRVSNQPQHF
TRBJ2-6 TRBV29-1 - CSVGTDSSGANVLTF
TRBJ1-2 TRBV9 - CASSVGGGLDGYTF
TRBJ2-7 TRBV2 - CASMTDSYEQYF
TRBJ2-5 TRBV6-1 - CASSRLETQYF
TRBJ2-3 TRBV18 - CASSPRQGGDTQYF
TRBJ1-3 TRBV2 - CASSEAGYSGNTIYF
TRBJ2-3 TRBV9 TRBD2 CASSVATGGDTQYF
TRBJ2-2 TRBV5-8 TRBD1 CASSIWRVTGANTGELFF
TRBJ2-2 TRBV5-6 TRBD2 CASSIERGASTGELFF
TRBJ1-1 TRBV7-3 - CASSLGGWNTEAFF
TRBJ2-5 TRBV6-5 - CASSWTPPETQYF
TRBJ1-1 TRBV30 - CAWTYGPGRNTEAFF
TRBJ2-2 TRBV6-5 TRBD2 CASSRTSGGTGELFF
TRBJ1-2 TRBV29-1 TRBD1 CSAKLGQGAGGYTF
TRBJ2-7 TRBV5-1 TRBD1 CASSYGQGAYEQYF
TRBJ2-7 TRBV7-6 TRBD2 CASSPAGGPGEQYF
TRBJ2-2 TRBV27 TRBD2 CASSFTSGGTGELFF
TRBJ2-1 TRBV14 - CASSLLRGSYNEQFF
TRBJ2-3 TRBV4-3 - CASSLARALGDTQYF
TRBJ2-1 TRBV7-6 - CASSLVLGEQFF
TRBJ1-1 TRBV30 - CACSVGGGSTEAFF
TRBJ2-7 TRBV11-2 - CASRHRVHEQYF
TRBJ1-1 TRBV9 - CASSALARGTIGTEAFF
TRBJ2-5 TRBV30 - CAWSVTGLQYF
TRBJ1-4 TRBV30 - CAFVSRGTNEKLFF
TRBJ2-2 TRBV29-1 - CSVAQDQNTGELFF
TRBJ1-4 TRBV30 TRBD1 CAWSGQGRDEKLFF
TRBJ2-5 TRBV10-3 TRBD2 CATSGGAETQYF
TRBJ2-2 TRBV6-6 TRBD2 CASSLSGGTGELFF
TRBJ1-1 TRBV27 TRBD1 CASSSERDRGFKAFF
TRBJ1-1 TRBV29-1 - CSAGTLNTEAFF
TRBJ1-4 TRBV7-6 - CASSPWDAEKLFF
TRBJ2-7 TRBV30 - CAWSRELSYEQYF
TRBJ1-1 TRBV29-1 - CSALRGLNTEAFF
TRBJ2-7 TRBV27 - CASSSRSYEQYF